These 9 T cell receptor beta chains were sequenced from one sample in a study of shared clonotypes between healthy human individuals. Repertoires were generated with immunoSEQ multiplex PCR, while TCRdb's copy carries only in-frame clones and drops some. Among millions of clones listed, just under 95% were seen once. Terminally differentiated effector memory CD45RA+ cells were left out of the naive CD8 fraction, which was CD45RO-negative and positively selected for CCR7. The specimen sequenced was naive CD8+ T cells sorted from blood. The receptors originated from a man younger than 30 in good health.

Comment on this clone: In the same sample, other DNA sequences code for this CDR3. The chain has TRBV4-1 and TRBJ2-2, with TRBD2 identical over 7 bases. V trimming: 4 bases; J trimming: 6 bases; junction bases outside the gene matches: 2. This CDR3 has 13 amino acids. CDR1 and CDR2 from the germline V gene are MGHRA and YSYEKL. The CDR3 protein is CASSPGGAGELFF. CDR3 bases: TGCGCCAGCAGCCCTGGGGGGGCCGGGGAGCTGTTTTTT.

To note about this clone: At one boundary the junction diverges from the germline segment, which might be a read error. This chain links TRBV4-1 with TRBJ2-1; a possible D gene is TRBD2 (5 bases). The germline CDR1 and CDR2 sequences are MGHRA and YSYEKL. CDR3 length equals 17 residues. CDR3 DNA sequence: TGCGCCAGCAGCCAGGGCTGGGAAGCGGCCTCCCACAATGAGCAGTTCTTC. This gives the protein CASSQGWEAASHNEQFF.

For the CDR3, the DNA is TGCGCCAGCAGCTTAAATGAGGCAGATACGCAGTATTTT. Translating it yields CASSLNEADTQYF. The rearrangement uses TRBV5-1 and TRBJ2-3; no reliable D call. The V gene's germline CDR1 is SGHRS and CDR2 YFSETQ. The CDR3 has 13 amino acids. The V and J ends lost 2 bases and 4 bases respectively, with 8 bases between them.

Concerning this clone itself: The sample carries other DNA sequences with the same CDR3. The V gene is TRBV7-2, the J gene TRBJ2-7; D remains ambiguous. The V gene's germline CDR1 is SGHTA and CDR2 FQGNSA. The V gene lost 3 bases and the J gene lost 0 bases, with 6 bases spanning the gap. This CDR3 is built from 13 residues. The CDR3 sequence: CASSLTSSYEQYF. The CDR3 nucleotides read TGTGCCAGCAGCTTGACGAGCTCCTACGAGCAGTACTTC.

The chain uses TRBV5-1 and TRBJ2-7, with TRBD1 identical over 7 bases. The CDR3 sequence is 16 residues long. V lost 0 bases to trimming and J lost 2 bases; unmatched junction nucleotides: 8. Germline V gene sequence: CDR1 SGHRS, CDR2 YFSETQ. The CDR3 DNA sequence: TGCGCCAGCAGCTTGGGGGACAGAGCCGTTCCCTACGAGCAGTACTTC. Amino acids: CASSLGDRAVPYEQYF.

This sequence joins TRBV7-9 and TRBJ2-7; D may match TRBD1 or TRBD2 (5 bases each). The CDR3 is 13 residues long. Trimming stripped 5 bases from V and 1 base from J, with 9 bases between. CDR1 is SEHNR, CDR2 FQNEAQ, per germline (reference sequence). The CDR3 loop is CASSAGASYEQYF. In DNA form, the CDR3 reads TGTGCCAGCAGCGCCGGGGCTTCCTACGAGCAGTACTTC.

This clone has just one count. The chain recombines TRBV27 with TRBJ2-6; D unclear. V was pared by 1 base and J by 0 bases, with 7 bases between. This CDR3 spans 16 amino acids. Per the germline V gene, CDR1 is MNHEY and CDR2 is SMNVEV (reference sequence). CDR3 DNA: TGTGCCAGCAGTTTATTTGATCCCTCTGGGGCCAACGTCCTGACTTTC. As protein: CASSLFDPSGANVLTF.

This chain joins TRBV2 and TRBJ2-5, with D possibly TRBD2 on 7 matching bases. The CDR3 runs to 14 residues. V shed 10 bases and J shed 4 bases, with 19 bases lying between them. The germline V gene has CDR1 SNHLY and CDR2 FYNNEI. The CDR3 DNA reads TGTGCCACCCACAGGGAGGGCGGTTTAGAGACCCAGTACTTC. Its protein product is CATHREGGLETQYF.

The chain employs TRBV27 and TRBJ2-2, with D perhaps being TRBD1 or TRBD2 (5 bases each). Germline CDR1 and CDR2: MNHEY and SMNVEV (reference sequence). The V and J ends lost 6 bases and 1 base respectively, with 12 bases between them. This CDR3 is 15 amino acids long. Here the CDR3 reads CASRLVGVNTGELFF. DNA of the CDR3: TGTGCCAGCAGGCTTGTGGGGGTGAACACCGGGGAGCTGTTTTTT.